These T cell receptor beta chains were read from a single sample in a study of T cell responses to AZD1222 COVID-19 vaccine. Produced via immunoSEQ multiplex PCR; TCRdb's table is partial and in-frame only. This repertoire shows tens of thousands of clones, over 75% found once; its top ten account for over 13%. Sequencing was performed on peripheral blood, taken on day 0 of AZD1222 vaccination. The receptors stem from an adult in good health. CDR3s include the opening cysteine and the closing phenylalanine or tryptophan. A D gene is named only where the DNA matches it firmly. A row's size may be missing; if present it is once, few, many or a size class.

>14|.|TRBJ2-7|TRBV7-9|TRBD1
TGTGCCAGCAGCCGCGACAGGGCGAGATCCGAGCAGTACTTC
CASSRDRARSEQYF
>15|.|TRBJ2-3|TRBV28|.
TGTGCCAGCAGTTTACCTAGTCAACTGACAGATACGCAGTATTTT
CASSLPSQLTDTQYF
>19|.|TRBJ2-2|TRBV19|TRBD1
TGTGCCAGAAAATCCGGGACAGGAGGCGTTAGGGGTCGAGCCGGGGAGCTGTTTTTT
CARKSGTGGVRGRAGELFF
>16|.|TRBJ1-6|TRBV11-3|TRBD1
TGTGCCAGCAGCCCGAACCCAGGGACAGGAATTTCACCCCTCCACTTT
CASSPNPGTGISPLHF
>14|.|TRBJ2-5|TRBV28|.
TGTGCCAGCAGCCCGTCCCACGGACGGGAGACCCAGTACTTC
CASSPSHGRETQYF
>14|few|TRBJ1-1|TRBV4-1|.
TGCGCCAGCAGCCAAGGGGGAGGGAACACTGAAGCTTTCTTT
CASSQGGGNTEAFF
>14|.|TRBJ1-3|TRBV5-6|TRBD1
TGTGCCAGCAGCTTTGGGACAGCTGGAAACACCATATATTTT
CASSFGTAGNTIYF
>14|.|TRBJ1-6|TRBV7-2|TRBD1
TGTGCCAGCAGCTCGACAGGGGCCGGTTCACCCCTCCACTTT
CASSSTGAGSPLHF
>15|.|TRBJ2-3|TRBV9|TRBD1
TGTGCCAGCAGCGTAGGGGACAGGGTTGGGGGTACGCAGTATTTT
CASSVGDRVGGTQYF
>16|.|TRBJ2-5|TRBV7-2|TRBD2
TGTGCCAGCAGCTTAGGGAGGACTAGCGGTCAAGAGACCCAGTACTTC
CASSLGRTSGQETQYF
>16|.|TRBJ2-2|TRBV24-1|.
TGTCCCACCAGTGACCCCGGGACCGGGACGACCGGGGAGCTGTTTTTT
CPTSDPGTGTTGELFF
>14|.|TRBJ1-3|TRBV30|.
TGTGCCTGGAGTGTACTCAGGGCTGGAAACACCATATATTTT
CAWSVLRAGNTIYF
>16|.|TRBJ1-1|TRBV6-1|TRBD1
TGTGCCAGCAGTGAAGCGCTTCGAGGGGGCGCGGATCGGGCTTTCTTT
CASSEALRGGADRAFF
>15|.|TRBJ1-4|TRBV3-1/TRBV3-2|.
TGTGCCAGCAGCCAAGAAGGGCAGGGAAGTGAAAAACTGTTTTTT
CASSQEGQGSEKLFF
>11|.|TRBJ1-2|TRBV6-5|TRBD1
TGTGCCAGCGGGACAGGGAGAGGCTACACCTTC
CASGTGRGYTF
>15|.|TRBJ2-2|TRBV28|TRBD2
TGTGCCAGCAGTACGGGGGGGAAGAACACCGGGGAGCTGTTTTTT
CASSTGGKNTGELFF
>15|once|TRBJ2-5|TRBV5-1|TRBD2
TGCGCCAGCAGCGTAACGGGGGGGATCCAAGAGACCCAGTACTTC
CASSVTGGIQETQYF
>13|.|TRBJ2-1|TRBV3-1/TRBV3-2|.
TGTGCCAGCAGCCAGGCCACCTACAATGAGCAGTTCTTC
CASSQATYNEQFF
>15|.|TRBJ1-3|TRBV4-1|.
TGCGCCAGCAGCCAAGATGGGGCCTCTGGAAACACCATATATTTT
CASSQDGASGNTIYF
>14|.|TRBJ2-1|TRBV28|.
TGTGCCAGCAGTTTAGTCACCTCCTACAATGAGCAGTTCTTC
CASSLVTSYNEQFF
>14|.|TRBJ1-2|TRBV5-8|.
TGTGCCAGCAGCTTGTTGGGACGCCCCGGGGGCTACACCTTC
CASSLLGRPGGYTF
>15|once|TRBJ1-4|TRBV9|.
TGTGCCAGCAGCCTCGAGGGGGGCTCTAGCGAAAAACTGTTTTTT
CASSLEGGSSEKLFF
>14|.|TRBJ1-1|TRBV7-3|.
TGTGCCAGCAGCTTAAGTAAAGGTTTCGGTGAAGCTTTCTTT
CASSLSKGFGEAFF
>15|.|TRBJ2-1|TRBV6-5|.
TGTGCCAGCAGGCCAGGGGCGCGGTCCTACAATGAGCAGTTCTTC
CASRPGARSYNEQFF
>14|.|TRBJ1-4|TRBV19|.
TGTGCCAGTAGTATTCGCGGCGGAGGTGAAAAACTGTTTTTT
CASSIRGGGEKLFF
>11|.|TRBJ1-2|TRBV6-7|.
TGTGCCACCGGGGTAATCTATGGCTACACCTTC
CATGVIYGYTF
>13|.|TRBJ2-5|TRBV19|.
TGTGCCAGTAGTCGTTCCAACCAAGAGACCCAGTACTTC
CASSRSNQETQYF
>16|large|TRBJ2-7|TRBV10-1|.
TGCGCCAGCAGTGAGTCGCAACTGAGGGCTGCCTACGAGCAGTACTTC
CASSESQLRAAYEQYF
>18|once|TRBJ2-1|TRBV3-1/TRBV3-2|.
TGTGCCAGCAGCCCGCGGAGGGGGGGCGGTTCACTCTACAATGAGCAGTTCTTC
CASSPRRGGGSLYNEQFF
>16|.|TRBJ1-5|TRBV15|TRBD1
TGTGCCACCAGGGGACAGGGGGCTTATAGCAATCAGCCCCAGCATTTT
CATRGQGAYSNQPQHF
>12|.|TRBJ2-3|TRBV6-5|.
TGTGCCAGCAGTTACTCGAGTAATACGCAGTATTTT
CASSYSSNTQYF
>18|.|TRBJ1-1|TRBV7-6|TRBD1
TGTGCCAGCAGCCCCGTTTCGGGACAGGGCGTTACCGACACTGAAGCTTTCTTT
CASSPVSGQGVTDTEAFF
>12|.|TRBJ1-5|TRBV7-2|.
TGTGCCAGCAGCCGGACGCCGGGGCCCCAGCATTTT
CASSRTPGPQHF
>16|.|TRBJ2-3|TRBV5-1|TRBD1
TGCGCCAGCAGCTTGGAGGGACAGGGTGAGGGAGATACGCAGTATTTT
CASSLEGQGEGDTQYF
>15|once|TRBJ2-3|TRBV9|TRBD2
TGTGCCAGCAGCTTGCTAGCGGGGCGCACAGATACGCAGTATTTT
CASSLLAGRTDTQYF
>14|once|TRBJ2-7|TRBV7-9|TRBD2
TGTGCCAGCAGCCCCGGGACTAGCTCCTACGAGCAGTACTTC
CASSPGTSSYEQYF
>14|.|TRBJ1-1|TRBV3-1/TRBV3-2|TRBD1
TGTGCCAGCAGGGGGACAGGGGGCAACACTGAAGCTTTCTTT
CASRGTGGNTEAFF
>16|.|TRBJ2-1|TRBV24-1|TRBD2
TGTGCCACCAGTGATTTACCCCGGGGGGGCTACAATGAGCAGTTCTTC
CATSDLPRGGYNEQFF
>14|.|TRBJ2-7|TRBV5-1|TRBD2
TGCGCCAGCAGCCCAACTAGCGGGGGCTACGAGCAGTACTTC
CASSPTSGGYEQYF
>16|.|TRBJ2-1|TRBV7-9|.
TGTGCCAGCAGCCCCGTGGGGACGTACTCCTACAATGAGCAGTTCTTC
CASSPVGTYSYNEQFF